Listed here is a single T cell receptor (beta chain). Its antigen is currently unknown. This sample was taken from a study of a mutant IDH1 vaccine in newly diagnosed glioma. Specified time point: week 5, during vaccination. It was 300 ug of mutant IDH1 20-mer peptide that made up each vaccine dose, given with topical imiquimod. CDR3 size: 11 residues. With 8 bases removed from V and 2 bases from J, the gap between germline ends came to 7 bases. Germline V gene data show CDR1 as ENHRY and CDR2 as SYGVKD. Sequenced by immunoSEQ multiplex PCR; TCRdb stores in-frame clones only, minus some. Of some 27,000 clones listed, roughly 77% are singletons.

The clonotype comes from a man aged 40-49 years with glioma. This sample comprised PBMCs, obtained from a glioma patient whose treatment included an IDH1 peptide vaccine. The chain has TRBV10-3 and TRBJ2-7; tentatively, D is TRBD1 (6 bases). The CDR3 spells CAISGAYEQYF. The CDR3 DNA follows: TGTGCCATCTCAGGGGCCTACGAGCAGTACTTC.